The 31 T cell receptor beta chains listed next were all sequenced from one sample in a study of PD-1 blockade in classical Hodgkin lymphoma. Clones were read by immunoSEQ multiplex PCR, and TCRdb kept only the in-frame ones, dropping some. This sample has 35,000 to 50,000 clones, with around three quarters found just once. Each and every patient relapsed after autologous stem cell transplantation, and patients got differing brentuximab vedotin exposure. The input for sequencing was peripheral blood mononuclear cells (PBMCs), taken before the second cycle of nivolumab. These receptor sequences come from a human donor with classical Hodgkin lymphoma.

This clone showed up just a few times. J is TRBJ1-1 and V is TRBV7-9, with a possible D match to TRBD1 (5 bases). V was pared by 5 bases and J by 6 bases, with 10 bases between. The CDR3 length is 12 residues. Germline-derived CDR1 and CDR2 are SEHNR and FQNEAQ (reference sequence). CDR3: CASSLVGAEAFF. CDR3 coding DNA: TGTGCCAGCAGCCTAGTGGGGGCTGAAGCTTTCTTT.

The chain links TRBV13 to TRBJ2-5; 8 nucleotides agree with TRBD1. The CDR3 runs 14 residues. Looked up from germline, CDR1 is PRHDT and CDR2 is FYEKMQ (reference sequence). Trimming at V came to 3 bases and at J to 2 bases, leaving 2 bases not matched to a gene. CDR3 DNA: TGTGCCAGCAGCTTGGACAGGGCACAAGAGACCCAGTACTTC. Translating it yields CASSLDRAQETQYF.

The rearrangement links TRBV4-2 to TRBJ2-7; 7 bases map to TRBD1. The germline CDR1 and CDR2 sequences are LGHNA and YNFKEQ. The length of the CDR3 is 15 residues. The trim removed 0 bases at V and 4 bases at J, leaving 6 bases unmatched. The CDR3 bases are TGTGCCAGCAGCCAAGAAACAGGGGACGGATACGAGCAGTACTTC. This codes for CASSQETGDGYEQYF.

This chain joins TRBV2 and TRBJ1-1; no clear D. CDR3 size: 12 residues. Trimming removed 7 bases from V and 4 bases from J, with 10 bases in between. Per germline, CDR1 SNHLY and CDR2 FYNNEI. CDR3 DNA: TGTGCCAGCATTGGGGTGGGCACTGAAGCTTTCTTT. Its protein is CASIGVGTEAFF.

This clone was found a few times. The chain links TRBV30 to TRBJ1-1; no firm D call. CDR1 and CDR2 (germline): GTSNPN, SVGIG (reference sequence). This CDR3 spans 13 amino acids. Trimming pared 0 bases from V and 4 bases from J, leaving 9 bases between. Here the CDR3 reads CAWSVHRGTEAFF. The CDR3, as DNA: TGTGCCTGGAGTGTTCACCGGGGCACTGAAGCTTTCTTT.

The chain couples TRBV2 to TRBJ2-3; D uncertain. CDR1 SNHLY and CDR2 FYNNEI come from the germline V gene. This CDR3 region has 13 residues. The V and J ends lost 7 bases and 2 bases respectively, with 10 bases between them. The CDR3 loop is CASNSPPTDTQYF. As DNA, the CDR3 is TGTGCCAGCAACTCCCCTCCCACAGATACGCAGTATTTT.

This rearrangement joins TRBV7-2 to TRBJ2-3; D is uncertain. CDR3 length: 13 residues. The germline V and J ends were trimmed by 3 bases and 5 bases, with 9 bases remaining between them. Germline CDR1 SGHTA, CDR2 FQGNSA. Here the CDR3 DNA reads TGTGCCAGCAGCTTTCGGACCGGAGATACGCAGTATTTT. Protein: CASSFRTGDTQYF.

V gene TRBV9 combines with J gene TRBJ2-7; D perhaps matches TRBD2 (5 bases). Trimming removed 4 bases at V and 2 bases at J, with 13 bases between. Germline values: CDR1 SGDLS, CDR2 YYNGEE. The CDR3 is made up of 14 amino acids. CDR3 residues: CASSPVASPYEQYF. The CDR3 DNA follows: TGTGCCAGCAGCCCAGTAGCGTCCCCCTACGAGCAGTACTTC.

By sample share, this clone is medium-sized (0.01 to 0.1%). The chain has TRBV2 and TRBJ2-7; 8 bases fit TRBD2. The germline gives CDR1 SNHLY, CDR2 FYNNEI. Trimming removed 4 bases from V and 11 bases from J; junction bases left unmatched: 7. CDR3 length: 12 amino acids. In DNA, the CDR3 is TGTGCCAGCAGTGGGGTCGGGGGGGAGAAGTACTTC. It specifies CASSGVGGEKYF.

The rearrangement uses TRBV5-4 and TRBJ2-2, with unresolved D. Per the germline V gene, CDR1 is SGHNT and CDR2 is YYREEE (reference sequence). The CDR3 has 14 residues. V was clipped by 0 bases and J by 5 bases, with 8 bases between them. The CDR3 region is CASSLDVLTGELFF. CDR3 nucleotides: TGTGCCAGCAGCTTGGATGTGCTAACCGGGGAGCTGTTTTTT.

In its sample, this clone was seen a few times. In DNA form, the CDR3 reads TGTGCCAGCAGCGTAGTTGGGGACTACGAGCAGTACTTC. Translating gives CASSVVGDYEQYF. The V gene is TRBV9, the J gene TRBJ2-7; D uncertain. Trimming left V 0 bases short and J 3 bases short, with 7 bases between. CDR3 length: 13 residues. The germline CDR1 and CDR2 sequences are SGDLS and YYNGEE.

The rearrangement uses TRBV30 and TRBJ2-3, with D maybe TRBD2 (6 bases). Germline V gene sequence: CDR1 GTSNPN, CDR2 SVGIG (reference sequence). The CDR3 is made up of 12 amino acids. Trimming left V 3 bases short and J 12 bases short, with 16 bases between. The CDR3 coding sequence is TGTGCCTGGAGCACTCTCGGGGGAATACAGTATTTT. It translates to CAWSTLGGIQYF.

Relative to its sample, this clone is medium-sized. As DNA, the CDR3 is TGTGCCAGCAGCCCTACAGGGATCTATAGCAATCAGCCCCAGCATTTT. Translation: CASSPTGIYSNQPQHF. The chain employs TRBV7-9 and TRBJ1-5; a possible D gene is TRBD1 (6 bases). The CDR3 is 16 amino acids. Trimming took 5 bases from V and 0 from J, leaving 14 bases between them. Germline V lookup: CDR1 SEHNR, CDR2 FQNEAQ (reference sequence).

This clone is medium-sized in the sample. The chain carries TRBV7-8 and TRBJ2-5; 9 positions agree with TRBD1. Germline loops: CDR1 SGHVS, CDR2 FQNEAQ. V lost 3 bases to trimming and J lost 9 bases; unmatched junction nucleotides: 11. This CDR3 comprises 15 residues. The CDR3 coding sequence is TGTGCCAGCAGCTTCCCGGGACAGGGACAAGGGGCCCAGTACTTC. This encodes CASSFPGQGQGAQYF.

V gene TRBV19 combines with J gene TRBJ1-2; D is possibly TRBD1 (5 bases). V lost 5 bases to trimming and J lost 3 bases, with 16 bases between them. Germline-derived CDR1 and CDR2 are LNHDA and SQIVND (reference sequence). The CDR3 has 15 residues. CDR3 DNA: TGTGCCAGTAGTTACCGGGACCGAAAGTACTATGGCTACACCTTC. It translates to CASSYRDRKYYGYTF.

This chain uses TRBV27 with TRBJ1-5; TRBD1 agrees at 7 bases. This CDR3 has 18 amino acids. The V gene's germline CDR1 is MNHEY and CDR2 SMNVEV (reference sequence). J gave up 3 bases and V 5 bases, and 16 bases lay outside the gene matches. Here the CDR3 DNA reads TGTGCCAGCAGTCAGACAACGCAGGGGGAGAGAATCAATCAGCCCCAGCATTTT. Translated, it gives CASSQTTQGERINQPQHF.

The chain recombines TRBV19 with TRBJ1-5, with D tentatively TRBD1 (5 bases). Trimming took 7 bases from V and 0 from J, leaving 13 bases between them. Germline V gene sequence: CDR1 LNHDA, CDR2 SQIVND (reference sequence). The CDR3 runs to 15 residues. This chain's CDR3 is CASKTRQGSNQPQHF. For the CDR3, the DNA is TGTGCCAGTAAAACCCGGCAGGGTAGCAATCAGCCCCAGCATTTT.

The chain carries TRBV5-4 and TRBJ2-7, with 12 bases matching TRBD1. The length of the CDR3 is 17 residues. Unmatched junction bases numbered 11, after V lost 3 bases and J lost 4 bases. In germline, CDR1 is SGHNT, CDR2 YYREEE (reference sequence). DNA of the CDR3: TGTGCCAGCAGCTCCGGGGATCGGGACAGGGGGCAGTACGAGCAGTACTTC. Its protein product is CASSSGDRDRGQYEQYF.

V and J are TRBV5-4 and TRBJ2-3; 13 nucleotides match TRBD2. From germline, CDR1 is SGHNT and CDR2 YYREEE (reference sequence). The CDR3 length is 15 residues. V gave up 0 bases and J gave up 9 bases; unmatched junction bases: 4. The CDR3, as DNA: TGTGCCAGCAGCTTGGAGGGACTAGCGGGAAAAACGCAGTATTTT. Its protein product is CASSLEGLAGKTQYF. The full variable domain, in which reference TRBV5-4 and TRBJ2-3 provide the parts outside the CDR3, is ETGVTQSPTHLIKTRGQQVTLRCSSQSGHNTVSWYQQALGQGPQFIFQYYREEENGRGNFPPRFSGLQFPNYSSELNVNALELDDSALYLCASSLEGLAGKTQYFGPGTRLTVL.

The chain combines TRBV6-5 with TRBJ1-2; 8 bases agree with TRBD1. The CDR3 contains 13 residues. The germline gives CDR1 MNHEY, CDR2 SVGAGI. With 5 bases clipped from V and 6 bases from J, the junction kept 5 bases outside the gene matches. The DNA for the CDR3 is TGTGCCAGCAGTCAGGGGGCGCCAAATGGCTACACCTTC. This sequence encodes CASSQGAPNGYTF.

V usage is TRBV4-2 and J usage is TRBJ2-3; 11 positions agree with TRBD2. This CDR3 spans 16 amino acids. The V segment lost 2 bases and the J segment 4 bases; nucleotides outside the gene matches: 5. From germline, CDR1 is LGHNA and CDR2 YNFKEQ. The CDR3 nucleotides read TGTGCCAGCAGCCAACCACTAGCGGGGGACTCAGATACGCAGTATTTT. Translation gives CASSQPLAGDSDTQYF.

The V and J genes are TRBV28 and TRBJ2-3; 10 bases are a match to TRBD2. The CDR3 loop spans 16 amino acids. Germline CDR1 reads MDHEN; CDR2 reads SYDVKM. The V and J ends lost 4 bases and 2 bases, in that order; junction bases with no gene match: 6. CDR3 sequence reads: CASSSALAGATDTQYF. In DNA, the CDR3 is TGTGCCAGCAGTTCCGCCCTAGCGGGGGCCACAGATACGCAGTATTTT.

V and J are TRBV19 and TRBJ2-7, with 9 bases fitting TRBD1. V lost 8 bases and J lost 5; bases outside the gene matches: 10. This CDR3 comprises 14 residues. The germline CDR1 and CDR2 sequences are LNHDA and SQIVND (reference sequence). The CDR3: CASARDRVENEQYF. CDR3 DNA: TGTGCCAGTGCGCGGGACAGGGTAGAAAACGAGCAGTACTTC.

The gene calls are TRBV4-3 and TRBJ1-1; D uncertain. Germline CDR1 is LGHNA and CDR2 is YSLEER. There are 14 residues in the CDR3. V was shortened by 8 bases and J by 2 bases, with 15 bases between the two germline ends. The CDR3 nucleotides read TGCGCCAGCCGCGTGAGCGAGACAAACACTGAAGCTTTCTTT. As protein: CASRVSETNTEAFF.

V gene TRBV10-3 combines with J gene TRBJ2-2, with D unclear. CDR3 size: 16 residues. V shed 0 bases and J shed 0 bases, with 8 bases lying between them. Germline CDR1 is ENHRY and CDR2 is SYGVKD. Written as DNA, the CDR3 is TGTGCCATCAGTGAGTCTTCTCCATCGAACACCGGGGAGCTGTTTTTT. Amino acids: CAISESSPSNTGELFF.

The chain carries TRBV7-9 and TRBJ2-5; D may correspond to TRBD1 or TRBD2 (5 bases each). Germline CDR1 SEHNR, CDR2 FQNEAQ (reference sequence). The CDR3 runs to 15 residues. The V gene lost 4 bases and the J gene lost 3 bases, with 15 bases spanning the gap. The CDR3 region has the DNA TGTGCCAGCAGCTCGTTTTCGCAGGGAGAAGAGACCCAGTACTTC. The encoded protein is CASSSFSQGEETQYF.

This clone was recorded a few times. The CDR3 DNA reads as TGTGCCAGCAGCCGGTACTTTTCGCGCGAGCAGTACTTC. This encodes CASSRYFSREQYF. The J gene is TRBJ2-7, the V gene TRBV7-2; D ambiguous. CDR1 and CDR2 (germline): SGHTA, FQGNSA. V dropped 5 bases and J dropped 6 bases, with 14 bases sitting between them. This CDR3 contains 13 residues.

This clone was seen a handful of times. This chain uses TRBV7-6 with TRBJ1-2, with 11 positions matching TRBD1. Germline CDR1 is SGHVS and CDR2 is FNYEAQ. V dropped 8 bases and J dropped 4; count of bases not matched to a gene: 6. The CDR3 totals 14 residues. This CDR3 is CASGGTGGIYGYTF. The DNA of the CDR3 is TGTGCCAGCGGAGGGACAGGGGGGATCTATGGCTACACCTTC.

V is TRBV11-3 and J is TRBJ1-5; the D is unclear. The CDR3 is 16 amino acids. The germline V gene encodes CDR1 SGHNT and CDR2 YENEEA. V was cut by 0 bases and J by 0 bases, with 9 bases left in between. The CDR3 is CASSLDVSYSNQPQHF. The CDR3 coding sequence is TGTGCCAGCAGCTTAGATGTCAGTTATAGCAATCAGCCCCAGCATTTT.

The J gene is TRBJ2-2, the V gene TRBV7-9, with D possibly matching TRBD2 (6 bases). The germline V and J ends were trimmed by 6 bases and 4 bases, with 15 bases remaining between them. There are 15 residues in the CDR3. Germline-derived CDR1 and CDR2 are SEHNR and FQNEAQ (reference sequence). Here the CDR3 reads CASRSSGTSTGELFF. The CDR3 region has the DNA TGTGCCAGCAGATCTTCCGGGACTTCCACCGGGGAGCTGTTTTTT.

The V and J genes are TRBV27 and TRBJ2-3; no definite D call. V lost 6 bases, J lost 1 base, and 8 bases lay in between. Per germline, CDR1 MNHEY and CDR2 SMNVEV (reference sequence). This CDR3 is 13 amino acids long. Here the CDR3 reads CASRGWGTDTQYF. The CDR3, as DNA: TGTGCCAGCAGAGGCTGGGGCACAGATACGCAGTATTTT.